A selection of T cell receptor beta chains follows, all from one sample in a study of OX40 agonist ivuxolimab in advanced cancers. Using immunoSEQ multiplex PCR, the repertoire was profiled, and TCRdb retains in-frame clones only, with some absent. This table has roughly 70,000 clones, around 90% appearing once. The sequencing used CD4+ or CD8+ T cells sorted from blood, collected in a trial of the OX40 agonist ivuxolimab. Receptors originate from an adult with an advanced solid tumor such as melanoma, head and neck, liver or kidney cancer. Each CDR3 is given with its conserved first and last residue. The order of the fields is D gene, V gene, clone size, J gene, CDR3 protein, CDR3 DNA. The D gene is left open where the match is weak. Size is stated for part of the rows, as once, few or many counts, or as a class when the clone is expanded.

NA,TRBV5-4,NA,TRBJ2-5,CASSPDQETQYF,TGTGCCAGCAGCCCAGACCAAGAGACCCAGTACTTC
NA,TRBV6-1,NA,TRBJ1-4,CASSSDPDPNEKLFF,TGTGCCAGCAGTTCTGACCCAGATCCAAATGAAAAACTGTTTTTT
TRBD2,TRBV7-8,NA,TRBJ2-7,CASSLGTSDYEQYF,TGTGCCAGCAGCTTAGGGACTAGCGACTACGAGCAGTACTTC
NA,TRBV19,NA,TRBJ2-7,CASSISSSSYEQYF,TGTGCCAGTAGTATTTCTTCCAGCTCCTACGAGCAGTACTTC
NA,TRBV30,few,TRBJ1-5,CAWSTGLDQPQHF,TGTGCCTGGAGTACTGGGCTAGATCAGCCCCAGCATTTT
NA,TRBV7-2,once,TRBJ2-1,CASSPQGGGYNEQFF,TGTGCCAGCAGCCCACAGGGAGGGGGGTACAATGAGCAGTTCTTC
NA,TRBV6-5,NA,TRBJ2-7,CASSPGDGPYEQYF,TGTGCCAGCAGCCCAGGGGACGGTCCCTACGAGCAGTACTTC
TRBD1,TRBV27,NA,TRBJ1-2,CASSSLDRGPYGYTF,TGTGCCAGCAGTTCCCTCGACAGGGGGCCCTATGGCTACACCTTC
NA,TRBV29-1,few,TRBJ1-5,CSPFMPQHF,TGCAGCCCCTTCATGCCCCAGCATTTT
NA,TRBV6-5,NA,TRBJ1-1,CASSSGAFF,TGTGCCAGCAGTAGCGGAGCTTTCTTT
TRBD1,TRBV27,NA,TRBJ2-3,CASTGGTGGFRSTDTQYF,TGTGCCAGCACCGGAGGGACAGGGGGATTTCGTAGCACAGATACGCAGTATTTT
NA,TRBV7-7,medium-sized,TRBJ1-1,CASSSLSGTEAFF,TGTGCTAGCAGCTCCTTGAGCGGAACTGAAGCTTTCTTT
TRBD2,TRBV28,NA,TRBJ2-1,CASSLGTSIYNEQFF,TGTGCCAGCAGTCTCGGGACTAGCATTTACAATGAGCAGTTCTTC
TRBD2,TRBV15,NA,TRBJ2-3,CATRFQGGNTQYF,TGTGCCACCAGGTTCCAGGGAGGGAATACGCAGTATTTT
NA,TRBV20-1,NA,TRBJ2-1,CSARERGGWFF,TGCAGTGCTAGAGAGCGGGGTGGGTGGTTCTTC
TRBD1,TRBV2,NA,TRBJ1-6,CASITLGTANNSPLHF,TGTGCCAGCATCACCCTAGGGACAGCGAATAATTCACCCCTCCACTTT
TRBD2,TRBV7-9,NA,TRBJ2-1,CASSLVGRLAGVYNEQFF,TGTGCCAGCAGCTTAGTGGGGCGACTAGCGGGAGTTTACAATGAGCAGTTCTTC
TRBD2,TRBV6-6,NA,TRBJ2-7,CASSYSLAGSYEQYF,TGTGCCAGCAGTTACTCGCTAGCGGGATCCTACGAGCAGTACTTC
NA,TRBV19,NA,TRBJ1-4,CASRSPGATNEKLFF,TGTGCCAGTAGATCTCCGGGGGCAACTAATGAAAAACTGTTTTTT
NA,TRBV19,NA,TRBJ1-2,CASSSPGRGYTF,TGTGCCAGTAGTTCCCCTGGGCGGGGCTACACCTTC
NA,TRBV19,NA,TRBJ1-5,CASRSAGYQPQHF,TGTGCCAGTAGGTCTGCAGGGTATCAGCCCCAGCATTTT
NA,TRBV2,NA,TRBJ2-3,CASSTSRTDTQYF,TGTGCCAGCTCGACCTCTCGGACAGATACGCAGTATTTT
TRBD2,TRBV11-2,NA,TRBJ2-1,CASRSNRLAGPNNEQFF,TGTGCCAGCAGGAGCAACCGACTAGCGGGGCCCAATAATGAGCAGTTCTTC
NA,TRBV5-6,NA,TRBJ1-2,CASSHPVQGYTF,TGTGCCAGCAGCCATCCGGTCCAGGGCTACACCTTC
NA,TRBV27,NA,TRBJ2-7,CASSPTSAGQAEQYF,TGTGCCAGCAGTCCCACCTCAGCGGGCCAGGCCGAGCAGTACTTC
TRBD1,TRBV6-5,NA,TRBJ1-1,CASRTGGLETEAFF,TGTGCCAGCAGGACAGGGGGCCTCGAGACTGAAGCTTTCTTT
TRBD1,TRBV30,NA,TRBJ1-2,CAWIRGLWGYTF,TGTGCCTGGATAAGGGGGCTGTGGGGCTACACCTTC
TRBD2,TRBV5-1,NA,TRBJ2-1,CASSQGTSGGHLDEQFF,TGCGCCAGCAGCCAGGGGACTAGCGGGGGCCATTTGGATGAGCAGTTCTTC
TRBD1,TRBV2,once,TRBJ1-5,CGASVDRGLSNQPQHF,TGTGGAGCTTCGGTTGACAGGGGGCTTAGCAATCAGCCCCAGCATTTT
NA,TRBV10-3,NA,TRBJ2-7,CAISAIGQGLGEQYF,TGTGCCATCAGTGCAATCGGACAGGGACTAGGGGAGCAGTACTTC
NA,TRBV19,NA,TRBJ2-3,CASSQGLTDTQYF,TGTGCCAGCAGTCAGGGGCTCACAGATACGCAGTATTTT
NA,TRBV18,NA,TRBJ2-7,CASSPGGAPNVQYF,TGTGCCAGCTCACCAGGGGGTGCGCCAAACGTGCAGTACTTC
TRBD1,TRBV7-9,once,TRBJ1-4,CASSLRTGDPTNEKLFF,TGTGCCAGCAGCTTAAGGACAGGGGACCCAACTAATGAAAAACTGTTTTTT
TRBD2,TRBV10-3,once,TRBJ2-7,CAISRGSGYEQYF,TGTGCCATCAGTCGCGGGAGTGGCTACGAGCAGTACTTC
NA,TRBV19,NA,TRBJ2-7,CASREGHEQYF,TGTGCCAGTAGAGAGGGTCACGAGCAGTACTTC
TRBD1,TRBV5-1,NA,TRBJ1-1,CASSTGDSTANTEAFF,TGCGCCAGCAGCACGGGGGACAGTACGGCGAACACTGAAGCTTTCTTT
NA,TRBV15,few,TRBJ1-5,CATSEINEYQPQHF,TGTGCCACCAGCGAGATCAACGAGTATCAGCCCCAGCATTTT
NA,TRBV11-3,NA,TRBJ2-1,CASSTRDKGRPEQFF,TGTGCCAGCAGCACCCGGGACAAGGGGCGTCCTGAGCAGTTCTTC
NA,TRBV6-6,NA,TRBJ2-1,CASSYSLVDNEQFF,TGTGCCAGCAGTTACTCGTTGGTCGACAATGAGCAGTTCTTC
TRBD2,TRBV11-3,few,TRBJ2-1,CASSWSGGGEQFF,TGTGCCAGCAGCTGGAGCGGGGGAGGTGAGCAGTTCTTC
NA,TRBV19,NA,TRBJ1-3,CASSMKRTSPGNTIYF,TGTGCCAGTAGTATGAAGAGAACTTCACCTGGAAACACCATATATTTT
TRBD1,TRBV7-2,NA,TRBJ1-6,CASSLGGQGGSPLHF,TGTGCCAGCAGCTTAGGAGGACAGGGCGGTTCACCCCTCCACTTT
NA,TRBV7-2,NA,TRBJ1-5,CASSLERGSNQPQHF,TGTGCCAGCAGCTTAGAAAGGGGCAGCAATCAGCCCCAGCATTTT
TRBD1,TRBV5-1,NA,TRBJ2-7,CASSSGQGPFYEQYF,TGCGCCAGCAGCTCCGGACAGGGTCCGTTCTACGAGCAGTACTTC
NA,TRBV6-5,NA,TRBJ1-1,CASTHLRGAPTEAFF,TGTGCCAGCACCCATCTTAGGGGGGCGCCCACTGAAGCTTTCTTT